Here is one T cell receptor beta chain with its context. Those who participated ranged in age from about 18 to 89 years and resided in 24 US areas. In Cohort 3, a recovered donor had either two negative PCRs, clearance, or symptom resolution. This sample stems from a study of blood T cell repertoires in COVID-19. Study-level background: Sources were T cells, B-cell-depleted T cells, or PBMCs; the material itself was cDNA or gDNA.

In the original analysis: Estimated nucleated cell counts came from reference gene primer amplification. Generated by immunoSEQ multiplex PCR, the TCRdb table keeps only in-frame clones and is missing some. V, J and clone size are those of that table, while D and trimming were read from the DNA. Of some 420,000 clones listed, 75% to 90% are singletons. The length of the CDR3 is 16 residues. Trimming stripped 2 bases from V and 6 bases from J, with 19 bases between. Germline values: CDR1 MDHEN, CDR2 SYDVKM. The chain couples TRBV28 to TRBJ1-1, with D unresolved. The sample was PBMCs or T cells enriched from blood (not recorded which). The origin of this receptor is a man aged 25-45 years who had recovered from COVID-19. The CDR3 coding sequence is TGTGCCAGCAGTTTAAGTGGAGGCATTAAGGATTCTGAAGCTTTCTTT. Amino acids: CASSLSGGIKDSEAFF.